The rows below give T cell receptor beta chains drawn from one sample of a study of radiotherapy plus CTLA-4 blockade in lung cancer. Profiled with immunoSEQ multiplex PCR; TCRdb holds only in-frame clones, not every one. The sample holds around 40,000 clones, 75% seen once. This sample comprised peripheral blood, obtained from a patient treated with radiotherapy plus ipilimumab. The receptors come from a human donor with non-small cell lung cancer who had stable disease on radiotherapy plus ipilimumab. CDR3s include the opening cysteine and the closing phenylalanine or tryptophan. The order of the fields is clone size, V gene, J gene, CDR3 protein. A row's size may be missing; if present it is once, few, many or a size class.

size: once; V: TRBV29-1; J: TRBJ2-3; CDR3: CSVKGSGTNGTDTQYF
size: .; V: TRBV4-1; J: TRBJ2-3; CDR3: CASSQGGLPTDTQYF
size: .; V: TRBV10-3; J: TRBJ2-3; CDR3: CAISKATDTQYF
size: .; V: TRBV7-2; J: TRBJ1-6; CDR3: CASSLTGAGPRNSPLHF
size: few; V: TRBV7-6; J: TRBJ2-7; CDR3: CASSLNSGQEGYEQYF
size: once; V: TRBV10-3; J: TRBJ1-6; CDR3: CAISRTGDNSPLHF
size: .; V: TRBV5-1; J: TRBJ2-5; CDR3: CASSPGLAGPLIQETQYF
size: .; V: TRBV9; J: TRBJ2-5; CDR3: CASSPNDYDETQYF
size: few; V: TRBV7-2; J: TRBJ1-5; CDR3: CASSQRVNQPQHF
size: .; V: TRBV5-5; J: TRBJ2-3; CDR3: CASSFLTSGGTDTQYF
size: .; V: TRBV7-9; J: TRBJ2-7; CDR3: CASSPRTGGMGEQYF
size: .; V: TRBV12-5; J: TRBJ2-6; CDR3: CASGLVLGSGANVLTF
size: .; V: TRBV11-2; J: TRBJ2-1; CDR3: CASSLDRADEQFF
size: .; V: TRBV15; J: TRBJ1-2; CDR3: CATSRDRTAYGYTF
size: .; V: TRBV2; J: TRBJ2-5; CDR3: CASSGQQETQYF
size: .; V: TRBV4-1; J: TRBJ2-5; CDR3: CASSQVSSEQETQYF
size: few; V: TRBV7-2; J: TRBJ1-1; CDR3: CASSLVRNTEAFF
size: .; V: TRBV6-1; J: TRBJ2-2; CDR3: CASSARTSGGRNTGELFF
size: .; V: TRBV7-9; J: TRBJ1-2; CDR3: CASSQSGQGASYGYTF
size: .; V: TRBV28; J: TRBJ1-2; CDR3: CASSFGGQNYGYTF
size: .; V: TRBV10-3; J: TRBJ2-5; CDR3: CAISSPGTIETQYF
size: .; V: TRBV19; J: TRBJ2-6; CDR3: CASSIKGAGANVLTF
size: few; V: TRBV5-6; J: TRBJ1-6; CDR3: CASSFVVGTGGSPLHF
size: .; V: TRBV5-1; J: TRBJ2-2; CDR3: CASSQRGDRGELFF
size: .; V: TRBV6-5; J: TRBJ2-3; CDR3: CASSIRGSTDTQYF
size: .; V: TRBV5-4; J: TRBJ1-2; CDR3: CAGLDRKGTVGGYGYTF
size: few; V: TRBV4-2; J: TRBJ1-1; CDR3: CASSQGGTGRTEAFF
size: few; V: TRBV7-2; J: TRBJ1-3; CDR3: CASSLVAGWDTIYF
size: .; V: TRBV5-5; J: TRBJ2-7; CDR3: CASSLVASGAYEQYF
size: .; V: TRBV2; J: TRBJ1-2; CDR3: CASRGGVGTGVGYTF
size: .; V: TRBV6-6; J: TRBJ1-3; CDR3: CASSSGTVGNTIYF
size: .; V: TRBV18; J: TRBJ2-2; CDR3: CASSPAGTEDTGELFF
size: .; V: TRBV18; J: TRBJ2-7; CDR3: CASSPSPTGTGINEQYF
size: .; V: TRBV27; J: TRBJ1-2; CDR3: CASSSPRTGYYGYTF
size: few; V: TRBV19; J: TRBJ1-1; CDR3: CASSTFRQGRYTEAFF
size: .; V: TRBV29-1; J: TRBJ2-5; CDR3: CSVDGLAGPRGEETQYF
size: once; V: TRBV29-1; J: TRBJ2-7; CDR3: CSVAKTGVSHEQYF
size: .; V: TRBV4-1; J: TRBJ1-1; CDR3: CASSQVAGTGYEAFF
size: .; V: TRBV7-9; J: TRBJ2-7; CDR3: CASSPWDTNYEQYF
size: .; V: TRBV7-9; J: TRBJ1-2; CDR3: CASSLEQGSGYTF
size: few; V: TRBV5-1; J: TRBJ1-2; CDR3: CASSLTSPRPLELPLYGYTF
size: .; V: TRBV10-3; J: TRBJ2-1; CDR3: CAIRPDRGQDEQFF
size: .; V: TRBV19; J: TRBJ2-2; CDR3: CATWDRGDTGELFF
size: once; V: TRBV15; J: TRBJ2-2; CDR3: CATRGFGGSTGELFF
size: .; V: TRBV9; J: TRBJ2-1; CDR3: CASSAVGQGAYNEQFF